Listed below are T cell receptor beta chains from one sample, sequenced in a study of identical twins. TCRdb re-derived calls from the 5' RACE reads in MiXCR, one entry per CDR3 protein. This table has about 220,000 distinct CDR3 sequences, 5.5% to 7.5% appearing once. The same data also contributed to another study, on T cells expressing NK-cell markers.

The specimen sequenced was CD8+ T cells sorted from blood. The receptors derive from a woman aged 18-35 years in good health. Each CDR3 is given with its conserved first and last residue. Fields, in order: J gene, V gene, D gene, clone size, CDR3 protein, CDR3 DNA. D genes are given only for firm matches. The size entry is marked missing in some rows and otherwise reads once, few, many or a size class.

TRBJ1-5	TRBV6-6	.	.	CFPAYQPQHF	TGTTTCCCCGCCTATCAGCCCCAGCATTTT
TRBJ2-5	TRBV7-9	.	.	CASSLIQTQYF	TGTGCCAGCAGCTTAATCCAGACCCAGTACTTC
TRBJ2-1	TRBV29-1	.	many	CSVERVGTIYNEQFF	TGCAGCGTTGAAAGGGTCGGGACAATCTACAATGAGCAGTTCTTC
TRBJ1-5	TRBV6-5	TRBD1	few	CASRQGWNQPQHF	TGTGCCAGCAGACAGGGGTGGAATCAGCCCCAGCATTTT
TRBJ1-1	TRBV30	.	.	CAWTPFTEAFF	TGTGCCTGGACACCCTTCACTGAAGCTTTCTTT
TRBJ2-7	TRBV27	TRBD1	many	CASSSTGTPNEQYF	TGTGCCAGCAGTTCGACAGGGACCCCAAACGAGCAGTACTTC
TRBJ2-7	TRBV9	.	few	CASSVSSGAYEQYF	TGTGCCAGCAGCGTGAGTAGCGGAGCTTACGAGCAGTACTTC
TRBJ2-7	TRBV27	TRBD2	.	CASSSRLAGDYEQYF	TGTGCCAGCAGTTCCCGACTAGCGGGAGATTACGAGCAGTACTTC
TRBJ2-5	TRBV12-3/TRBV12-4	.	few	CASSLDSEETQYF	TGTGCCAGCAGTTTGGACAGTGAGGAGACCCAGTACTTC
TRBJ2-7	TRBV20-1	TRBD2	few	CSALMRDYPGEQYF	TGCAGTGCTTTAATGAGGGACTACCCCGGAGAGCAGTACTTC
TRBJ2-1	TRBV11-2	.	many	CASRLPGDNEQFF	TGTGCCAGCAGGCTCCCAGGGGACAATGAGCAGTTCTTC
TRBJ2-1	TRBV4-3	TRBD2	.	CASSRKSREGGPYNEQFF	TGCGCCAGCAGCCGAAAGTCCCGAGAGGGAGGGCCGTACAATGAGCAGTTCTTC
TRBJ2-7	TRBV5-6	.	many	CASSLVGSSYEQYF	TGTGCCAGCAGCTTGGTAGGGAGCTCCTACGAGCAGTACTTC
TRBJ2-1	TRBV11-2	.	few	CASSPARGSYNEQFF	TGTGCCAGCAGCCCGGCTAGGGGCTCCTACAATGAGCAGTTCTTC
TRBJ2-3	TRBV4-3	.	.	CASTQDVGQGPDTQYF	TGCGCCAGCACCCAAGATGTAGGGCAGGGACCAGATACGCAGTATTTT
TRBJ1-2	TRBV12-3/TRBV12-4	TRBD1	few	CASRSLDRASGYTF	TGTGCCAGCAGGTCATTGGACAGGGCTTCTGGCTACACCTTC
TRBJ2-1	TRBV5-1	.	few	CASSLDLAYNEQFF	TGCGCCAGCAGCTTGGACCTGGCGTACAATGAGCAGTTCTTC
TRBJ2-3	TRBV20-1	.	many	CSARVAGLNTQYF	TGCAGTGCTAGAGTAGCAGGGCTGAATACGCAGTATTTT
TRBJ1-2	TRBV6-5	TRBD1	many	CASSSQGGANGYTF	TGTGCCAGCAGTTCTCAAGGGGGCGCAAATGGCTACACCTTC
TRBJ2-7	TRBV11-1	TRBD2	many	CASSPLSWTSGSQVWFEQYF	TGTGCCAGCAGCCCCCTGAGCTGGACTAGCGGGAGTCAGGTTTGGTTCGAGCAGTACTTC
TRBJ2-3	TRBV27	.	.	CASSSYDSRTDTQYF	TGTGCCAGCAGTTCTTACGACAGCCGCACAGATACGCAGTATTTT
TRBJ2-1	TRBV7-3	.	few	CASSLYSRDEQFF	TGTGCCAGCAGCTTATATAGCAGGGATGAGCAGTTCTTC
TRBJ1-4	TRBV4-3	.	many	CASSQDSGDEKLFF	TGCGCCAGCAGCCAAGATAGCGGGGATGAAAAACTGTTTTTT
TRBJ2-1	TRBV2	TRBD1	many	CASSETSDRDDNEQFF	TGTGCCAGCAGTGAAACCTCGGACAGGGACGACAATGAGCAGTTCTTC
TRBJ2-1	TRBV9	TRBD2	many	CASSFGLAGGGEQFF	TGTGCCAGCAGCTTCGGACTAGCGGGGGGGGGTGAGCAGTTCTTC
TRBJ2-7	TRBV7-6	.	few	CASSPSQTDYYEQYF	TGTGCCAGCAGCCCCAGCCAGACTGATTACTACGAGCAGTACTTC
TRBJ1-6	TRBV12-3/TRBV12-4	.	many	CASIPDGNSPLHF	TGTGCCAGCATTCCGGACGGGAATTCACCCCTCCACTTT
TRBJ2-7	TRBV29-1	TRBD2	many	CSVEVVGSGSPPQYF	TGCAGCGTTGAAGTGGTGGGTAGCGGGAGTCCTCCGCAGTACTTC
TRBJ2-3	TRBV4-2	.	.	CASSHGPTLTHPDF	TGTGCCAGCAGCCACGGGCCTACACTTACCCACCCGGATTTT
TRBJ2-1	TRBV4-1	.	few	CASSFIRGYHEQFF	TGCGCCAGCAGTTTTATCCGGGGTTACCATGAGCAGTTCTTC
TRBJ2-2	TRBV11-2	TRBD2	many	CASSPRRGRANTGELFF	TGTGCCAGCTCCCCCCGTAGAGGGAGGGCGAACACCGGGGAGCTGTTTTTT
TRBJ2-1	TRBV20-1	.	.	CCARDRGSTLGSEQFF	TGCTGTGCTAGAGATCGCGGGTCTACCCTGGGTAGTGAGCAGTTCTTC
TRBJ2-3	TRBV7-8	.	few	CASSLDSPRADTQYF	TGTGCCAGCAGCTTAGACAGCCCCCGGGCAGATACGCAGTATTTT
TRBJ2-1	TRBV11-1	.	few	CASSSSIRAARSYNEQFF	TGTGCCAGCAGCTCTTCAATACGGGCGGCTCGCTCCTACAATGAGCAGTTCTTC
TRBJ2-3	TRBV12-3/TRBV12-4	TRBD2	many	CASSLTSGGTDTQYF	TGTGCCAGCAGTTTAACTAGCGGGGGAACAGATACGCAGTATTTT
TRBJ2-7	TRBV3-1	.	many	CASSQGPESYEQYF	TGTGCCAGCAGCCAAGGCCCGGAGTCCTACGAGCAGTACTTC
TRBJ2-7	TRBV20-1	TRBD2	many	CSARAGGNLREQYF	TGCAGTGCTAGAGCGGGAGGGAACCTACGCGAGCAGTACTTC
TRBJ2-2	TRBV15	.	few	CATRAWRANTGELFF	TGTGCCACCCGGGCGTGGCGCGCGAACACCGGGGAGCTGTTTTTT
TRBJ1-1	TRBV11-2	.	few	CASKYQDEAFF	TGTGCCAGCAAATATCAGGATGAAGCTTTCTTT
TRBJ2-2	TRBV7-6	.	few	CASSLAMTGELFF	TGTGCCAGCAGCTTAGCAATGACCGGGGAGCTGTTTTTT
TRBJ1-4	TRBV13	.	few	CASSLEESREKLFF	TGTGCCAGCAGCTTAGAAGAGAGCCGGGAAAAACTGTTTTTT
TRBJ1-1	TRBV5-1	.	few	CASSSTGSTEAFF	TGCGCCAGCAGCTCTACAGGCTCGACTGAAGCTTTCTTT
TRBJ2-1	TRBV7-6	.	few	CASSLAFASSEQFF	TGTGCCAGCAGCTTAGCTTTTGCCTCATCTGAGCAGTTCTTC
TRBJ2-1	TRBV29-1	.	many	CSVLPILPGPYNEQFF	TGCAGCGTTCTACCGATCCTTCCGGGACCCTACAATGAGCAGTTCTTC
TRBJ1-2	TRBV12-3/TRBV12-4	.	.	CASTPGDAYGYTF	TGTGCCAGCACCCCGGGGGACGCCTATGGCTACACCTTC
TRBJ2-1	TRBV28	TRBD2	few	CASSFLLPGLALYNEQFF	TGTGCCAGCAGTTTCCTCCTCCCGGGACTAGCGTTATACAATGAGCAGTTCTTC